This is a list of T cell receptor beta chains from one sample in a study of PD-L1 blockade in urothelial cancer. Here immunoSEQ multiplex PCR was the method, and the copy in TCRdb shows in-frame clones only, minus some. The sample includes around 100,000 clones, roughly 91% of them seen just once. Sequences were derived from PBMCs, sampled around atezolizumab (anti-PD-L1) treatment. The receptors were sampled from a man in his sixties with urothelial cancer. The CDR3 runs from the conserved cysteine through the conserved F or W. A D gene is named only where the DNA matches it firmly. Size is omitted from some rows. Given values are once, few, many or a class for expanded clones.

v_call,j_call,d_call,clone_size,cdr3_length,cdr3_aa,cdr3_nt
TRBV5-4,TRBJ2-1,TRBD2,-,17,CASSWRREAGGYNEQFF,TGTGCCAGCAGCTGGCGTCGGGAAGCGGGGGGTTACAATGAGCAGTTCTTC
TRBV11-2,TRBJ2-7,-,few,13,CASSLGAAYEQYF,TGTGCCAGCAGCTTAGGGGCAGCCTACGAGCAGTACTTC
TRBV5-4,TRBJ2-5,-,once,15,CASTGAGTHQETQYF,TGTGCCAGCACCGGGGCCGGGACTCACCAAGAGACCCAGTACTTC
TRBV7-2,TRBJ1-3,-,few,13,CATKGGDGNTIYF,TGTGCCACCAAGGGGGGGGATGGAAACACCATATATTTT
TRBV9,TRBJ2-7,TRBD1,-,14,CASSVGDSGYEQYF,TGTGCCAGCAGCGTAGGGGACAGTGGATACGAGCAGTACTTC
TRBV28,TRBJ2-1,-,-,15,CASSFRGGFYNEQFF,TGTGCCAGCAGTTTTAGGGGGGGGTTCTACAATGAGCAGTTCTTC
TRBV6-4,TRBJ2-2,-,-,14,CASRPQGGPGELFF,TGTGCCAGCAGGCCCCAAGGGGGACCCGGGGAGCTGTTTTTT
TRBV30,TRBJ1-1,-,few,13,CAWSPNMNTEAFF,TGTGCCTGGAGTCCCAACATGAACACTGAAGCTTTCTTT
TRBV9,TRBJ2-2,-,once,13,CASSVVGTGELFF,TGTGCCAGCAGCGTAGTCGGGACCGGGGAGCTGTTTTTT
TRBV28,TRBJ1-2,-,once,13,CASSLGQFYGYTF,TGTGCCAGCAGCCTCGGACAGTTCTATGGCTACACCTTC
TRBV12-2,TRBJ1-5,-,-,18,CASRLVAGTVLSNQPQHF,TGTGCAAGTCGCTTAGTGGCAGGGACAGTTCTTAGCAATCAGCCCCAGCATTTT
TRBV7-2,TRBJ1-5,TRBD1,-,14,CASSRTGINQPQHF,TGTGCCAGCAGCCGGACAGGGATCAATCAGCCCCAGCATTTT
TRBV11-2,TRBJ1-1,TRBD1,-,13,CASYRGANTEAFF,TGTGCCAGCTACAGGGGGGCAAACACTGAAGCTTTCTTT
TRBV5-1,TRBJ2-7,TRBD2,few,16,CASSWGTSGSSYEQYF,TGCGCCAGCAGCTGGGGGACTAGCGGGAGCTCCTACGAGCAGTACTTC
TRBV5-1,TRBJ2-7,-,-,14,CASSSPGDTYEQYF,TGCGCCAGCAGCTCACCCGGAGATACCTACGAGCAGTACTTC
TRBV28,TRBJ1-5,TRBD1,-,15,CASSFRDRLNQPQHF,TGTGCCAGCAGTTTTAGGGACAGACTCAATCAGCCCCAGCATTTT
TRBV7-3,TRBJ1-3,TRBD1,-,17,CASSKSGTDPSGNTIYF,TGTGCCAGCAGCAAGTCCGGGACAGATCCCTCTGGAAACACCATATATTTT
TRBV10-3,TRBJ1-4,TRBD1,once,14,CAISPGQGTEKLFF,TGTGCCATCAGTCCGGGACAGGGCACTGAAAAACTGTTTTTT
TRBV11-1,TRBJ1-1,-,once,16,CASSLPGEGRDTEAFF,TGTGCCAGCAGCTTACCGGGGGAGGGAAGGGACACTGAAGCTTTCTTT
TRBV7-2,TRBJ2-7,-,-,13,CASRNLPGEAAYF,TGTGCCAGCAGAAATTTACCCGGGGAGGCCGCGTACTTC
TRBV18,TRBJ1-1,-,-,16,CASSPNLGGLDTEAFF,TGTGCCAGCTCCCCAAACCTTGGAGGGTTGGACACTGAAGCTTTCTTT
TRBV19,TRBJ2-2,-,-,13,CASMARVTGELFF,TGTGCCAGTATGGCGAGGGTTACCGGGGAGCTGTTTTTT
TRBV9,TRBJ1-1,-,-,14,CASSPDSRDTEAFF,TGTGCCAGCAGCCCCGACAGCCGGGACACTGAAGCTTTCTTT
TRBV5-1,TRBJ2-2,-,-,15,CASSLDPLATGELFF,TGCGCCAGCAGCTTGGACCCCCTAGCGACCGGGGAGCTGTTTTTT
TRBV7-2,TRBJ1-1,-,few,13,CASSHGGQKQAFF,TGTGCCAGCAGCCACGGCGGACAAAAACAAGCTTTCTTT
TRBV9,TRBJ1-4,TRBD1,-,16,CASSIGQGWTNEKLFF,TGTGCCAGCAGCATCGGACAGGGATGGACTAATGAAAAACTGTTTTTT
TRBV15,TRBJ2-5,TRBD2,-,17,CATSRGGSGGSQETQYF,TGTGCCACCAGCAGAGGCGGGAGCGGGGGGTCACAAGAGACCCAGTACTTC
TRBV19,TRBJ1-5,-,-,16,CASSIKQGPGNQPQHF,TGTGCCAGTAGTATCAAGCAGGGGCCAGGCAATCAGCCCCAGCATTTT
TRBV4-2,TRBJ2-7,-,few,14,CASSQGQGNYEQYF,TGTGCCAGCAGCCAAGGGCAGGGGAACTACGAGCAGTACTTC
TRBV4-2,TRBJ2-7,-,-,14,CASSPGVGSYEQYF,TGTGCCAGCAGCCCGGGGGTGGGCTCCTACGAGCAGTACTTC
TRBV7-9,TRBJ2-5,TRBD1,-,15,CASSQGQTSQETQYF,TGTGCCAGCAGCCAGGGACAGACCTCCCAAGAGACCCAGTACTTC
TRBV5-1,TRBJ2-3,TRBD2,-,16,CASSPPLAGGTDTQYF,TGCGCCAGCAGCCCGCCGCTAGCGGGAGGAACAGATACGCAGTATTTT
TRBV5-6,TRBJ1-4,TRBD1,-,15,CASSAGTGGYEKLFF,TGTGCCAGCAGCGCCGGGACAGGGGGGTATGAAAAACTGTTTTTT
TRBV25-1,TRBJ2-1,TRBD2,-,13,CASSWEGYNEQFF,TGTGCCAGCTCCTGGGAGGGTTACAATGAGCAGTTCTTC
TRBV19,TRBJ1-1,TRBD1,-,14,CASSTRQGGTEAFF,TGTGCCAGTAGTACCCGACAGGGTGGCACTGAAGCTTTCTTT
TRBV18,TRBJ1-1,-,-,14,CASSAGGANTEAFF,TGTGCCAGCTCCGCGGGGGGCGCGAACACTGAAGCTTTCTTT
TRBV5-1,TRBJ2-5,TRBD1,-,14,CASSQGQGGETQYF,TGCGCCAGCAGCCAGGGACAGGGTGGGGAGACCCAGTACTTC
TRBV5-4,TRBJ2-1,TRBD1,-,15,CASSTGQAEWNEQFF,TGTGCCAGCAGCACAGGACAGGCGGAGTGGAATGAGCAGTTCTTC
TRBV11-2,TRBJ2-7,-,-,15,CASSLPPGLPYEQYF,TGTGCCAGCAGCTTACCTCCGGGATTGCCCTACGAGCAGTACTTC
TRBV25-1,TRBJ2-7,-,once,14,CASSDWQGSYEQYF,TGTGCCAGCAGTGATTGGCAGGGGTCCTACGAGCAGTACTTC
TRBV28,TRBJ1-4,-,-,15,CASSSGGPKKEKLFF,TGTGCCAGCAGTTCGGGGGGCCCTAAAAAAGAAAAACTGTTTTTT
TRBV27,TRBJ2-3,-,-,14,CASRLSIGEHTQYF,TGTGCCAGCAGACTTTCAATCGGGGAACACACGCAGTATTTT
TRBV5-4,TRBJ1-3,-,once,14,CASSLAGLGNTIYF,TGTGCCAGCAGCTTGGCAGGTCTTGGAAACACCATATATTTT
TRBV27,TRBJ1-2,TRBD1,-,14,CASSLQPGQSFYTF,TGTGCCAGCAGTTTACAACCGGGACAGTCCTTCTACACCTTC
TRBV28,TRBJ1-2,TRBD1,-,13,CASSLGQGAGYTF,TGTGCCAGCAGCTTAGGACAGGGAGCAGGCTACACCTTC
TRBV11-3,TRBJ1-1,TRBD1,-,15,CASSWGQGANTEAFF,TGTGCCAGCAGCTGGGGCCAGGGGGCTAACACTGAAGCTTTCTTT
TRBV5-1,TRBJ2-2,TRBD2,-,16,CASSLGLAGNTGELFF,TGCGCCAGCAGCTTGGGGCTAGCGGGAAATACCGGGGAGCTGTTTTTT
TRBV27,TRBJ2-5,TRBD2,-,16,CASSLNSGSIQETQYF,TGTGCCAGCAGTTTAAATAGCGGGAGCATCCAAGAGACCCAGTACTTC
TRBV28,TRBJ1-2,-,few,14,CASRPQGLNYGYTF,TGTGCCAGCAGACCCCAGGGTTTGAACTATGGCTACACCTTC
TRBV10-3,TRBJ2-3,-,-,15,CAISESRGSADTQYF,TGTGCCATCAGTGAGTCCAGGGGCAGCGCAGATACGCAGTATTTT
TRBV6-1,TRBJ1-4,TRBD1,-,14,CALRIGTANEKLFF,TGTGCCCTACGGATCGGGACAGCTAATGAAAAACTGTTTTTT
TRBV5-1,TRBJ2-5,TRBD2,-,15,CASSTGSGRRETQYF,TGCGCCAGCAGCACTGGTAGCGGGAGGCGAGAGACCCAGTACTTC